This is a list of T cell receptor beta chains from one sample in a study of blood T cell repertoires in COVID-19. Assay used: immunoSEQ multiplex PCR; TCRdb lists only in-frame clones, some missing. The table has about 140,000 clones, around 86% seen once. The sequencing sample was made of peripheral blood. Receptors originate from a woman aged 80 or older with acute or convalescent COVID-19. Both conserved end residues are part of each CDR3. The order of the fields is CDR3 DNA, CDR3 protein, CDR3 length, V gene, D gene, J gene, clone size. The D gene is left open where the match is weak. Clone size is not always given. Where it is, it says once, few, many or a class for expanded clones.

CDR3 DNA: TGTGCCAGCAGTTTAAAAGGTGGAGGGAATGAAAAACTGTTTTTT
CDR3 protein: CASSLKGGGNEKLFF
CDR3 length: 15
V gene: TRBV28
D gene: -
J gene: TRBJ1-4
clone size: -

CDR3 DNA: TGTGCCAGCAGCCAAGAGGGGAACAGGAACCCACTCACTGAAGCTTTCTTT
CDR3 protein: CASSQEGNRNPLTEAFF
CDR3 length: 17
V gene: TRBV14
D gene: -
J gene: TRBJ1-1
clone size: -

CDR3 DNA: TGTGCCAGCAGCGACCAGGGAGCGGGATTATCACCCCTCCACTTT
CDR3 protein: CASSDQGAGLSPLHF
CDR3 length: 15
V gene: TRBV2
D gene: -
J gene: TRBJ1-6
clone size: once

CDR3 DNA: TGCGCCAGCAGCTCGGGACAGGGGTCTTCACCCCTCCACTTT
CDR3 protein: CASSSGQGSSPLHF
CDR3 length: 14
V gene: TRBV5-1
D gene: TRBD1
J gene: TRBJ1-6
clone size: once

CDR3 DNA: TGTGCCAGCAGTTTAACTAACACCGGGGAGCTGTTTTTT
CDR3 protein: CASSLTNTGELFF
CDR3 length: 13
V gene: TRBV12-3/TRBV12-4
D gene: -
J gene: TRBJ2-2
clone size: -

CDR3 DNA: TGTGCCAGCTCACCACGTCCGCTGGACAGGGATAACAATGAGCAGTTCTTC
CDR3 protein: CASSPRPLDRDNNEQFF
CDR3 length: 17
V gene: TRBV18
D gene: TRBD1
J gene: TRBJ2-1
clone size: -

CDR3 DNA: TGTGCCAGCAGCTTGGGGACAGGGGACCCTAATTCACCCCTCCACTTT
CDR3 protein: CASSLGTGDPNSPLHF
CDR3 length: 16
V gene: TRBV5-6
D gene: TRBD1
J gene: TRBJ1-6
clone size: -

CDR3 DNA: TGCGCCAGCAGCCCACTACAGGGCATAGACACAGATACGCAGTATTTT
CDR3 protein: CASSPLQGIDTDTQYF
CDR3 length: 16
V gene: TRBV4-1
D gene: -
J gene: TRBJ2-3
clone size: -

CDR3 DNA: TGTGCCAGCAACCCCGTCAGGGTCACCTTC
CDR3 protein: CASNPVRVTF
CDR3 length: 10
V gene: TRBV12-3/TRBV12-4
D gene: -
J gene: TRBJ1-2
clone size: -

CDR3 DNA: TGCGCCAGCAGCCCCCCGACTAGCCGGAAAAACATTCAGTACTTC
CDR3 protein: CASSPPTSRKNIQYF
CDR3 length: 15
V gene: TRBV5-1
D gene: TRBD2
J gene: TRBJ2-4
clone size: -

CDR3 DNA: TGTGCTAGTGTTAGGGGCACTGAAGCTTTCTTT
CDR3 protein: CASVRGTEAFF
CDR3 length: 11
V gene: TRBV12-5
D gene: -
J gene: TRBJ1-1
clone size: -